These T cell receptor beta chains were read from a single sample in a study of blood T cell repertoires in COVID-19. Sequencing was performed with immunoSEQ multiplex PCR; in TCRdb, only in-frame clones are kept and a portion is missing. The sample includes roughly 29,000 clones, around 90% of them seen just once. The sample was peripheral blood. The source is a human donor in a cohort sampled during active COVID-19. The CDR3 runs from the conserved cysteine through the conserved F or W. D genes are given only for firm matches. A row's size may be missing; if present it is once, few, many or a size class.

D gene	CDR3 length	V gene	J gene	clone size	CDR3 DNA	CDR3 protein
TRBD2	15	TRBV7-6	TRBJ2-1	NA	TGTGCCAGCAGCCCTGGACTAGCGGCCTACAATGAGCAGTTCTTC	CASSPGLAAYNEQFF
TRBD1	14	TRBV3-1/TRBV3-2	TRBJ1-1	NA	TGTGCGAGCAGGCAGGGGGCGCGGGGCACTGAAGCTTTCTTT	CASRQGARGTEAFF
NA	15	TRBV9	TRBJ2-3	NA	TGTGCCAGCAGCGTAAGAGGGCAGAGCACAGATACGCAGTATTTT	CASSVRGQSTDTQYF
NA	14	TRBV4-1	TRBJ1-1	NA	TGCGCCAGCAGCCAACAGGGATCGAGGACTGAAGCTTTCTTT	CASSQQGSRTEAFF
NA	14	TRBV6-1	TRBJ1-3	NA	TGTGCCAGCAGTGAAGCTGAGCGAGCAAACACCATATATTTT	CASSEAERANTIYF
NA	17	TRBV15	TRBJ2-6	NA	TGTGCCACCAGCCCAGAGATCGGGGGCTCTGGGGCCAACGTCCTGACTTTC	CATSPEIGGSGANVLTF
TRBD2	15	TRBV3-1/TRBV3-2	TRBJ2-1	NA	TGTGCCAGCAGGCGGACTAGCGGGAGTAGCAATGAGCAGTTCTTC	CASRRTSGSSNEQFF
TRBD1	18	TRBV29-1	TRBJ2-1	NA	TGCAGCGTGCCTTTCGGGACAGGGGTTATAAGCTCCTACAATGAGCAGTTCTTC	CSVPFGTGVISSYNEQFF
NA	13	TRBV7-2	TRBJ2-7	NA	TGTGCAACGAGCGGTGGCTTTTCCTACGAGCAGTACTTC	CATSGGFSYEQYF
TRBD1	13	TRBV27	TRBJ1-2	NA	TGTGCCAGCAGTTCAAGGACAGGGGATGGCTACACCTTC	CASSSRTGDGYTF
NA	14	TRBV2	TRBJ1-5	NA	TGTGCCAGCAGTCGGGACAAGGGGGGGGAGCCCCAGCATTTT	CASSRDKGGEPQHF
TRBD2	14	TRBV7-2	TRBJ2-5	NA	TGTGCCAGCAGCTACTTGGCGGGGGGAGAGACCCAGTACTTC	CASSYLAGGETQYF
NA	14	TRBV5-5	TRBJ1-5	NA	TGTGCCAGCAGCTTGGACATCAGCAATCAGCCCCAGCATTTT	CASSLDISNQPQHF
NA	15	TRBV6-5	TRBJ1-2	NA	TGTGCCAGCACTTCACCCGGACAGAAACCCTATGGCTACACCTTC	CASTSPGQKPYGYTF
NA	14	TRBV15	TRBJ2-7	NA	TGTGCCACCGCTTCAAGTACAGGGTTACACGAGCAGTACTTC	CATASSTGLHEQYF
TRBD1	19	TRBV6-2/TRBV6-3	TRBJ1-3	NA	TGTGCCAGCAGCCCTACCCACCCGGGACAGGGTATTCCCGCGAACACCATATATTTT	CASSPTHPGQGIPANTIYF
TRBD2	16	TRBV3-1/TRBV3-2	TRBJ2-5	NA	TGTGCCAGCAGCCAAGTCCCTAGCGGGCCACAAGAGACCCAGTACTTC	CASSQVPSGPQETQYF
NA	15	TRBV11-2	TRBJ2-1	NA	TGTGCCAGCAGCCAGCCCAGCGAGTGGTACAATGAGCAGTTCTTC	CASSQPSEWYNEQFF
NA	16	TRBV4-1	TRBJ2-7	NA	TGCGCCAGCAGCCAAGATGAGCGCGGCGGAACCTACGAGCAGTACTTC	CASSQDERGGTYEQYF
TRBD1	14	TRBV2	TRBJ2-3	NA	TGTGCCACCCAGGGAGGACAGGGGTTTCATAGGGAGTATTTT	CATQGGQGFHREYF
NA	16	TRBV6-5	TRBJ2-3	NA	TGTGCCAGCAGTTACTCTCGGCGAACAGGCACAGATACGCAGTATTTT	CASSYSRRTGTDTQYF
TRBD1	15	TRBV7-9	TRBJ2-1	NA	TGTGCCAGCAGCTTGGGGACAGGGGGTAGGGATGAGCAGTTCTTC	CASSLGTGGRDEQFF
NA	14	TRBV5-1	TRBJ2-7	NA	TGCGCCAGCAGCCCCGGACAGCAGGGCTACGAGCAGTACTTC	CASSPGQQGYEQYF
NA	13	TRBV28	TRBJ2-5	once	TGTGCCAGCAACGCGGGACTCAAAGAGACCCAGTACTTC	CASNAGLKETQYF
NA	15	TRBV5-1	TRBJ1-1	NA	TGCGCCAGCAGCTTGGATGGGGCGGGGGGAACTGAAGCTTTCTTT	CASSLDGAGGTEAFF
TRBD2	14	TRBV6-5	TRBJ2-2	NA	TGTGCCACCGGACTAGTCACGAACACCGGGGAGCTGTTTTTT	CATGLVTNTGELFF
NA	15	TRBV7-7	TRBJ2-7	NA	TGTGCCAGCAGTTCTACGGGACTCCGGGGGTACGAGCAGTACTTC	CASSSTGLRGYEQYF
TRBD1	15	TRBV19	TRBJ1-2	few	TGTGCCAGTAGTCCCGGGACAGCCACTAACTATGGCTACACCTTC	CASSPGTATNYGYTF
NA	15	TRBV7-8	TRBJ2-7	NA	TGTGCCAGCAGCCCGCTTGCGGCTACGACCTACGAGCAGTACTTC	CASSPLAATTYEQYF
TRBD2	17	TRBV2	TRBJ2-1	NA	TGTGCCAGCAGTGTGGCGGCTAGCGGGGGGCCCTACAATGAGCAGTTCTTC	CASSVAASGGPYNEQFF
NA	13	TRBV14	TRBJ1-2	NA	TGTGCCAGCAGCCAAGATTGGGGCGGTGGCTACACCTTC	CASSQDWGGGYTF
NA	14	TRBV4-2	TRBJ1-1	NA	TGTGCCAGCAGCCAAGATTCCAGGGGCGCTGAAGCTTTCTTT	CASSQDSRGAEAFF
TRBD1	12	TRBV6-2/TRBV6-3	TRBJ1-1	NA	TGTGCCAGCAGTTTCTCGACAGGGGAAGCTTTCTTT	CASSFSTGEAFF
NA	15	TRBV21-1	TRBJ1-3	NA	TGTGCCAGCAGGGTACAGGGTTGGGTAGGAAACACCATATATTTT	CASRVQGWVGNTIYF
TRBD1	14	TRBV6-5	TRBJ1-6	NA	TGTGCCAGCAGGACGACAGGGCCTAATTCACCCCTCCACTTT	CASRTTGPNSPLHF
TRBD2	16	TRBV4-1	TRBJ2-1	NA	TGCGCCAGCAGCCAAGCTGGCGGGAGCTTTTTCGATGAGCAGTTCTTC	CASSQAGGSFFDEQFF